Sequencing of this TCR beta chain was carried out in a study of blood T cell repertoires in COVID-19. Study-level background: T cells, B-cell-depleted T cells, or PBMCs provided the cDNA or gDNA that served as material.

Seattle cases were enrolled at active infection and followed longitudinally. How the authors handled the data: Estimation of nucleated cell counts relied on the amplification of reference gene primers. Method: immunoSEQ multiplex PCR; TCRdb's copy keeps in-frame clones and lacks some. The DNA was the basis for D and trimming; V, J and clone size are from that table. The sample yields roughly 310,000 clones, approximately 87% seen once. The CDR3 covers 16 residues. The junction had 8 bases not matched to a gene; V was cut back by 3 bases and J by 5 bases. CDR1 and CDR2 from the germline V gene are ENHRY and SYGVKD.

The chain recombines TRBV10-3 with TRBJ2-5, with TRBD2 matching 11 bases. The clonotype was recovered from a woman aged 25-40 years with COVID-19, enrolled during active disease. Sequenced sample: peripheral blood. The CDR3 DNA follows: TGTGCCATCAGTGAATCCCTTAGCGGGAGGGGGGAGACCCAGTACTTC. It codes for CAISESLSGRGETQYF.